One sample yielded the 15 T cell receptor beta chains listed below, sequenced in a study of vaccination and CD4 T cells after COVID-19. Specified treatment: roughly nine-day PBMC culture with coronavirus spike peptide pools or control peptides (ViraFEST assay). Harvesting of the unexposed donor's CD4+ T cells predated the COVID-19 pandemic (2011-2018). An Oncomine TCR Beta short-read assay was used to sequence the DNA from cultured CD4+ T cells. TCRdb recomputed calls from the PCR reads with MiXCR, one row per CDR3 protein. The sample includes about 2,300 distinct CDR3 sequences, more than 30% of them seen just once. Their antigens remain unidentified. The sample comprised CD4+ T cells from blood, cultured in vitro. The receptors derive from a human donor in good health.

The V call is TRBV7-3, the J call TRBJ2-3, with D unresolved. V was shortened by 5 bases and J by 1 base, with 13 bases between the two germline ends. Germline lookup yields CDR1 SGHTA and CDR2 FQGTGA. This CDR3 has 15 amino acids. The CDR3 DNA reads TGTGCCAGCAGCCAAAGTCTGGCCCGCACAGATACGCAGTATTTT. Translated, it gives CASSQSLARTDTQYF.

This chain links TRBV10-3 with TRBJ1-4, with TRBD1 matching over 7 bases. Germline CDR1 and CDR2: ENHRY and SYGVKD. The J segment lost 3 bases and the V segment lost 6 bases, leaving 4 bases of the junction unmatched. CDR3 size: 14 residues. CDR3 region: CAISSQGANEKLFF. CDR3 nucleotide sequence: TGTGCCATCAGCTCTCAGGGGGCTAATGAAAAACTGTTTTTT.

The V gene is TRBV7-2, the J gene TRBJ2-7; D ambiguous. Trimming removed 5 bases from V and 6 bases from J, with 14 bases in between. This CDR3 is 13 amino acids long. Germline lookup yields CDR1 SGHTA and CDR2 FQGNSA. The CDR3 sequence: CASSARTLGEQYF. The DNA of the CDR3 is TGTGCCAGCAGCGCCCGGACCCTTGGCGAGCAGTACTTC.

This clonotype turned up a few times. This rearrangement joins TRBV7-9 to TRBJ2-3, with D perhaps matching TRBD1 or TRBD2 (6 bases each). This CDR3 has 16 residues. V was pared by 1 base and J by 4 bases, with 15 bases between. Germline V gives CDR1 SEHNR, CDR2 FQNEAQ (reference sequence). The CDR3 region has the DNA TGTGCCAGCAGCTTAGGGGGGGCATTAGGGGCAGATACGCAGTATTTT. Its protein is CASSLGGALGADTQYF.

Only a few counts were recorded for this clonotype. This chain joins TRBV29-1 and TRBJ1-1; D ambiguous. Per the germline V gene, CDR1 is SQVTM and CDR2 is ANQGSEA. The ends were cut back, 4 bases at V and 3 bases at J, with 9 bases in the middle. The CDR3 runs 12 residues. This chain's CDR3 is CSVGWLDTEAFF. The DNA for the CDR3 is TGCAGCGTTGGTTGGCTGGACACTGAAGCTTTCTTT.

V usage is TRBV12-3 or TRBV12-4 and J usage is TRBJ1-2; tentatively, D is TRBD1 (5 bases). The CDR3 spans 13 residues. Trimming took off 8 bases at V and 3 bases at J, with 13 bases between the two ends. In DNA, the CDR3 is TGTGCCAGCGGGTCCGGGACCGACTATGGCTACACCTTC. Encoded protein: CASGSGTDYGYTF.

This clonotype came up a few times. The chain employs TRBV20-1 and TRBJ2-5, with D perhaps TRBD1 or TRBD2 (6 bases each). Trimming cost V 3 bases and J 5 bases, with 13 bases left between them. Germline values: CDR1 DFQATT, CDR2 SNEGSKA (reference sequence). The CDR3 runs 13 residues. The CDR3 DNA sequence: TGCAGTGCTAGTTACCAGGGGAGGGAGACCCAGTACTTC. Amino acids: CSASYQGRETQYF.

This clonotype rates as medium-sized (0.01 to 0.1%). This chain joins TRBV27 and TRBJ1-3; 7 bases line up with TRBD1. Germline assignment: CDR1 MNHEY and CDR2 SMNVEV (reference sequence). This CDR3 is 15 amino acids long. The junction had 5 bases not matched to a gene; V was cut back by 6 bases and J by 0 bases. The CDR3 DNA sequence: TGTGCCAGCAGCCGACAGGGTAGCTCTGGAAACACCATATATTTT. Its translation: CASSRQGSSGNTIYF.

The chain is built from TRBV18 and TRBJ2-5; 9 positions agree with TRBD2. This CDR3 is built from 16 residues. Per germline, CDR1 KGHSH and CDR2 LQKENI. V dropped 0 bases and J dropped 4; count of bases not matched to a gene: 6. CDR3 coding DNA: TGTGCCAGCTCACCACCGCGCGGCGGGAGGGCAGAGACCCAGTACTTC. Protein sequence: CASSPPRGGRAETQYF.

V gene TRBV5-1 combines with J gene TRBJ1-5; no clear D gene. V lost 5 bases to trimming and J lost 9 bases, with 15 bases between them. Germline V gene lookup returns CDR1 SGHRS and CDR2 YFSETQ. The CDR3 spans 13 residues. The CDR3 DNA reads TGCGCCAGCAGGATAACAGAGGATTCGCCCCAGCATTTT. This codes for CASRITEDSPQHF.

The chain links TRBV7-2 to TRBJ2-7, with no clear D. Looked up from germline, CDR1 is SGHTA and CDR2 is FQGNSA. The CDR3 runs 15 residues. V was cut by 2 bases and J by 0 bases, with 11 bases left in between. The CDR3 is CASSLRATFSYEQYF. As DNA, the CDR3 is TGTGCCAGCAGCTTAAGGGCCACCTTCTCCTACGAGCAGTACTTC.

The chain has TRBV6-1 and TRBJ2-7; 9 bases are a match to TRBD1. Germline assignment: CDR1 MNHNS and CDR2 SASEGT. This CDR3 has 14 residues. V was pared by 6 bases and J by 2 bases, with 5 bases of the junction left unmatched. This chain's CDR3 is CASSRQGGTYEQYF. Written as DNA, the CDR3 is TGTGCCAGCAGCAGACAGGGGGGAACCTACGAGCAGTACTTC.

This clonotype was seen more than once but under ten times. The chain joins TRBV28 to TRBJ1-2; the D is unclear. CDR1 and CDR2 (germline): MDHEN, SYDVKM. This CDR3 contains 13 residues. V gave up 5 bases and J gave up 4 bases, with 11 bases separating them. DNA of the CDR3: TGTGCCAGCAGTCTAGTGGCAGGCTATGGCTACACCTTC. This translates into CASSLVAGYGYTF.

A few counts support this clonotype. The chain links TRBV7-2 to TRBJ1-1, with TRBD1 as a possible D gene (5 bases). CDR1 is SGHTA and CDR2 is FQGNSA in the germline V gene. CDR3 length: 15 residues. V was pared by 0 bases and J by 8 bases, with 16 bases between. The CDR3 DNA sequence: TGTGCCAGCAGCTTAGCGCTTGGGGCAGATACCGAAGCTTTCTTT. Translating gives CASSLALGADTEAFF.

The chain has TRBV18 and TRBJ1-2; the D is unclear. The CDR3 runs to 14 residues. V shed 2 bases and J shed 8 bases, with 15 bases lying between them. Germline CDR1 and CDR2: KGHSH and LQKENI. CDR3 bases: TGTGCCAGCTCACCAGAAGGCAAATGGAGGGGCTACACCTTC. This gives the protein CASSPEGKWRGYTF.